Below are 10 T cell receptor beta chains sequenced from a single sample in a study of PD-L1 blockade in urothelial cancer. Time point of the sample: peripheral blood 6 weeks after treatment start. Sequenced by immunoSEQ multiplex PCR; TCRdb stores in-frame clones only, minus some. The repertoire holds more than 45,000 clones, approximately 84% seen once, with roughly a tenth in the top ten. Sequences were derived from PBMCs, sampled around atezolizumab (anti-PD-L1) treatment. These receptors all stem from a man between 60 and 75 years old with urothelial cancer.

The J gene is TRBJ1-1, the V gene TRBV11-2; 9 nucleotides line up with TRBD1. The length of the CDR3 is 16 residues. Germline lookup yields CDR1 SGHAT and CDR2 FQNNGV. With V trimmed by 0 bases and J by 6 bases, 8 bases remained unmatched. The CDR3 protein is CASSLDSNRGLPEAFF. The DNA of the CDR3 is TGTGCCAGCAGCTTAGATTCAAACAGGGGGCTTCCTGAAGCTTTCTTT. The entire variable domain, with the rest obtained from reference TRBV11-2 and TRBJ1-1, is as follows: EAGVAQSPRYKIIEKRQSVAFWCNPISGHATLYWYQQILGQGPKLLIQFQNNGVVDDSQLPKDRFSAERLKGVDSTLKIQPAKLEDSAVYLCASSLDSNRGLPEAFFGQGTRLTVV.

The chain carries TRBV5-4 and TRBJ1-6; 7 positions match TRBD1. V lost 5 bases and J lost 7; bases outside the gene matches: 6. Germline values: CDR1 SGHNT, CDR2 YYREEE (reference sequence). The CDR3 is made up of 14 amino acids. The CDR3 protein is CASSSGGSNSPLHF. Written as DNA, the CDR3 is TGTGCCAGCAGTTCAGGGGGGTCCAATTCACCCCTCCACTTT.

This chain joins TRBV6-1 and TRBJ1-5; unclear D gene. Trimming took 8 bases from V and 2 from J, leaving 13 bases between them. There are 14 residues in the CDR3. CDR1 is MNHNS, CDR2 SASEGT, per germline. The CDR3 nucleotides are TGTGCCAGCGGCAGGTTGGGAGGCAATCAGCCCCAGCATTTT. Translation gives CASGRLGGNQPQHF.

The rearrangement uses TRBV12-2 and TRBJ2-1; the D call TRBD1 from the table was never checked on the DNA. TRBV12-2 is a pseudogene locus. The CDR3 is 17 residues long. DNA for the CDR3: TGTGCAAGTCGATATAGCCATGGGCCAAGGGGTAGAGGTGAGCAGTTCTTC. As protein: CASRYSHGPRGRGEQFF.

The chain recombines TRBV18 with TRBJ1-5; the match to TRBD1 covers 11 bases. The germline CDR1 and CDR2 sequences are KGHSH and LQKENI. There are 16 residues in the CDR3. The trim removed 6 bases at V and 4 bases at J, leaving 8 bases unmatched. The CDR3 region is CASSSDRGRGNQPQHF. The CDR3 DNA reads TGTGCCAGCTCTTCGGACAGGGGGCGCGGGAATCAGCCCCAGCATTTT.

The chain uses TRBV7-9 and TRBJ2-7, with 8 bases matching TRBD2. The CDR3 extends over 15 amino acids. With 5 bases clipped from V and 4 bases from J, the junction kept 10 bases outside the gene matches. Germline CDR1 SEHNR, CDR2 FQNEAQ (reference sequence). This chain's CDR3 is CASSPGGGTLYEQYF. DNA of the CDR3: TGTGCCAGCAGCCCCGGGGGGGGCACTCTATACGAGCAGTACTTC.

The genes are TRBV25-1 and TRBJ2-7, with 7 bases lining up with TRBD1. V gave up 6 bases and J gave up 0 bases; unmatched junction bases: 5. CDR1 and CDR2 (germline): MGHDK, SYGVNS. The CDR3 has 14 amino acids. The CDR3 is CASSPRQGSYEQYF. In DNA, the CDR3 is TGTGCCAGCAGCCCTAGACAGGGCTCCTACGAGCAGTACTTC.

The chain is built from TRBV19 and TRBJ1-5; D may be TRBD1 (6 bases). Per germline, CDR1 LNHDA and CDR2 SQIVND (reference sequence). This CDR3 comprises 15 residues. The V gene lost 3 bases and the J gene lost 3 bases, with 12 bases spanning the gap. CDR3 bases: TGTGCCAGTAGTATGGTATCAGGGGTCAATCAGCCCCAGCATTTT. Protein: CASSMVSGVNQPQHF.

The CDR3 here is CASSIGDFKYGYTF. As DNA, the CDR3 is TGTGCCAGTAGTATCGGGGATTTTAAGTATGGCTACACCTTC. The J gene is TRBJ1-2, the V gene TRBV19; D gene unclear. The CDR3 sequence is 14 residues long. Trimming took 3 bases from V and 5 from J, leaving 13 bases between them. From germline, CDR1 is LNHDA and CDR2 SQIVND (reference sequence).

The chain couples TRBV7-2 to TRBJ1-1; D unclear. Trimming stripped 4 bases from V and 3 bases from J, with 21 bases between. This CDR3 region has 17 residues. CDR1 is SGHTA, CDR2 FQGNSA, per germline. This CDR3 is CASSSLASLVRDTEAFF. The CDR3 region has the DNA TGTGCCAGCAGCTCTCTGGCCAGCTTAGTCCGGGACACTGAAGCTTTCTTT. The full variable domain, rest sourced from reference TRBV7-2 and TRBJ1-1, is GAGVSQSPSNKVTEKGKDVELRCDPISGHTALYWYRQSLGQGLEFLIYFQGNSAPDKSGLPSDRFSAERTGGSVSTLTIQRTQQEDSAVYLCASSSLASLVRDTEAFFGQGTRLTVV.